This T cell receptor (beta chain) originates from a study of blood T cell repertoires in COVID-19. Under the authors' procedure: It was from reference gene primer amplification that nucleated cell counts were estimated. Repertoires were generated with immunoSEQ multiplex PCR, while TCRdb's copy carries only in-frame clones and drops some. Clone size and V and J calls were adopted from that table, with D and trimming inferred from the DNA. The sample carries some 40,000 clones, less than 90% recorded once. The TCR was taken from a man aged 70-80 years with acute or convalescent COVID-19. Sequenced material: peripheral blood.

CDR3 residues: CASSDGTSGRAGTQYF. DNA for the CDR3: TGTGCCAGCAGTGACGGGACTAGCGGGAGAGCGGGGACCCAGTACTTC. The chain carries TRBV25-1 and TRBJ2-5; 14 bases line up with TRBD2. CDR3 length equals 16 residues. V was clipped by 3 bases and J by 7 bases; unmatched bases: 7. CDR1 and CDR2 from the germline V gene are MGHDK and SYGVNS.